These T cell receptor beta chains were read from a single sample in a study of spatial heterogeneity in lung cancer. TCRdb called the 5' RACE reads again in MiXCR, with one record for every CDR3 protein. The sample lists just over 70,000 distinct CDR3 sequences; less than 9.5% were seen once. The material was PBMCs, obtained at follow-up. Receptor source: a female donor with early-stage non-small cell lung cancer. Both conserved end residues are part of each CDR3. The order of the fields is V gene, D gene, J gene, clone size, CDR3 DNA, CDR3 protein. The D gene is left open where the match is weak. Only some rows state a clone size, as once, few, many or a class for expanded clones.

TRBV5-1,TRBD1,TRBJ1-3,many,TGCGCCAGCAGCTTGCGACAGGGCTCTGGAAACACCATATATTTT,CASSLRQGSGNTIYF
TRBV4-1,.,TRBJ2-4,many,TGCGCCAGCAGCCAATTCCCTCTCGAGGCGGCCGGTAAAAACATTCAGTACTTC,CASSQFPLEAAGKNIQYF
TRBV7-2,TRBD2,TRBJ2-7,.,TGTGCCAGCAGCCCGACTAGCGGGATGCACGAGCAGTACTTC,CASSPTSGMHEQYF
TRBV25-1,.,TRBJ2-1,many,TGTGCCAGCAGTGATTGGACGACTAGCAATGAGCAGTTCTTC,CASSDWTTSNEQFF
TRBV20-1,.,TRBJ1-3,many,TGCAGTGCTAGAACAAACGGAAACACCATATATTTT,CSARTNGNTIYF
TRBV11-3,TRBD2,TRBJ2-3,few,TGTGCCAGTTCGACAGCGGGAGGGCCCATAGATACGCAGTATTTT,CASSTAGGPIDTQYF
TRBV7-3,TRBD1,TRBJ2-2,.,TGTGCCAGCAGCTCCAGGACAGGCCCCACCGGGGAGCTGTTTTTT,CASSSRTGPTGELFF
TRBV29-1,.,TRBJ1-1,.,TGCAGCGTAGCGGACCCGAACACTGAAGCTTTCTTT,CSVADPNTEAFF
TRBV2,.,TRBJ2-2,many,TGTGCCACCAACGACGGGGTGTCCACCGGGGAGCTGTTTTTT,CATNDGVSTGELFF
TRBV9,TRBD1,TRBJ2-2,few,TGTGCCAGCAGCCTACAGGGGTGGTCGACCGGGGAGCTGTTTTTT,CASSLQGWSTGELFF
TRBV7-9,TRBD2,TRBJ2-3,many,TGTGCCAGCAGCTTAGGGACTAGCAGAGATACGCAGTATTTT,CASSLGTSRDTQYF
TRBV20-1,.,TRBJ1-1,few,TGCAGTGCTAGAGAACGGACACCGAGCCGTACTGAAGCTTTCTTT,CSARERTPSRTEAFF
TRBV20-1,TRBD1,TRBJ2-2,.,TGCAGTGCTAGAGAGGTTGGACAGGGCACCGGGGAGCTGTTTTTT,CSAREVGQGTGELFF
TRBV19,TRBD2,TRBJ2-7,many,TGTGCCAGTAGATCCGGGACTAGCGATCTCGAGCAGTACTTC,CASRSGTSDLEQYF
TRBV7-9,TRBD1,TRBJ1-2,many,TGTGCCAGCAGCGCACGGACAGGGGCCAACTATGGCTACACCTTC,CASSARTGANYGYTF
TRBV12-3/TRBV12-4,.,TRBJ2-7,many,TGTGCCAGCAGTTTTAGGGCAGACTACGAGCAGTACTTC,CASSFRADYEQYF
TRBV10-1,.,TRBJ2-1,many,TGCGCCAGCAGAACCCGGACACCTGAGCAGTTCTTC,CASRTRTPEQFF
TRBV11-2,TRBD1,TRBJ1-5,many,TGTGCCAGCAGCAGGACAGGGGGCGGCAATCAGCCCCAGCATTTT,CASSRTGGGNQPQHF
TRBV27,TRBD1,TRBJ1-1,many,TGTGCCAGCAGTTTTTTCCCCGGACAGGGAATGAACACTGAAGCTTTCTTT,CASSFFPGQGMNTEAFF
TRBV20-1,.,TRBJ2-7,many,TGCAGTGCCCCGAGGACGGCTAGCTACGAGCAGTACTTC,CSAPRTASYEQYF
TRBV4-1,TRBD2,TRBJ2-3,many,TGCGCCAGCAGCCGGGGCACGGGAGGGAGAGGGTATTTT,CASSRGTGGRGYF